This T cell receptor beta chain came from a study of breast tumors, draining lymph nodes, adjacent tissues. General study points: Compared with lymph nodes, tumors were less diverse; compared with nontumor tissue, more.

About this clonotype itself: The antigen is unknown.

TCRdb reprocessed the multiplex PCR reads via MiXCR and lists one record per CDR3 protein. This sample has about 53,000 distinct CDR3 sequences, with under 50% found just once. Sequencing was done on a sample of breast tumor tissue. This clonotype originated in a female donor with breast cancer. Some clones in this sample may be carry-over from other donors' samples.

CDR3 protein: CASSQSRTGDEKLFF. CDR3 coding DNA: TGCGCCAGCAGCCAAAGCAGGACAGGGGATGAAAAACTGTTTTTT. The V call is TRBV4-1, the J call TRBJ1-4; 9 bases are a match to TRBD1. V shed 2 bases, J shed 6 bases, and the junction held 4 bases outside the gene matches. The CDR3 has 15 amino acids. CDR1 and CDR2 from the germline V gene are MGHRA and YSYEKL.